The clone carrying this T cell receptor (beta chain) has just a few counts. Its matching antigen is unknown. This sample was taken from a study of vaccination and CD4 T cells after COVID-19. Study-level information: Overlapping spike peptides from SARS-CoV-2, HCoV-NL63, HCoV-OC43 and HCoV-229E served to stimulate the cells.

Cultured CD4+ T cell DNA was sequenced using the Oncomine TCR Beta short-read assay. One entry per CDR3 protein results from TCRdb running MiXCR on the PCR reads. Among roughly 10,000 distinct CDR3 sequences listed, around 30% were seen once. V lost 6 bases to trimming and J lost 6 bases; unmatched junction nucleotides: 8. The CDR3 totals 14 residues. Per the germline V gene, CDR1 is LNHDA and CDR2 is SQIVND (reference sequence). Noted treatment: roughly 11-day PBMC culture with coronavirus spike peptide pools or control peptides (ViraFEST assay). The sample was CD4+ T cells from blood, cultured in vitro, taken after SARS-CoV-2 vaccination. This chain joins TRBV19 and TRBJ1-1; 9 bases map to TRBD1. The clonotype comes from a human donor who had recovered from COVID-19. The CDR3 is CASRAGQGRPEAFF. The CDR3 coding sequence is TGTGCCAGTAGAGCCGGACAGGGGAGACCTGAAGCTTTCTTT. The full variable domain, its missing parts supplied by reference TRBV19 and TRBJ1-1, is DGGITQSPKYLFRKEGQNVTLSCEQNLNHDAMYWYRQDPGQGLRLIYYSQIVNDFQKGDIAEGYSVSREKKESFPLTVTSAQKNPTAFYLCASRAGQGRPEAFFGQGTRLTVV.